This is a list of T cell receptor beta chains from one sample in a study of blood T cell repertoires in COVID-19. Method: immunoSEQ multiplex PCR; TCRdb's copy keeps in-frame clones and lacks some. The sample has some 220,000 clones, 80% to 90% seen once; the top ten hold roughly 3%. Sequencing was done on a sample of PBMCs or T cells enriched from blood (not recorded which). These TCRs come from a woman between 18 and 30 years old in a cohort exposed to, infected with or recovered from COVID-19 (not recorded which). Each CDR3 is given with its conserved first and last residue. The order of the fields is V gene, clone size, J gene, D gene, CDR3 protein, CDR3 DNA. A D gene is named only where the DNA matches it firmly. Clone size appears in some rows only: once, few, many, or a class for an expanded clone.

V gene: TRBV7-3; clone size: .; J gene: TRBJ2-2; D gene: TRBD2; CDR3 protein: CASSSTSANTGELFF; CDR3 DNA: TGTGCCAGCAGCTCCACTAGCGCCAACACCGGGGAGCTGTTTTTT
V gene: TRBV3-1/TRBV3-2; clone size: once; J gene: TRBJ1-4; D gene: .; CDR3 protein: CASSPRGGVTIEKLFF; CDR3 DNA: TGTGCCAGCAGCCCACGGGGGGGGGTCACAATCGAAAAACTGTTTTTT
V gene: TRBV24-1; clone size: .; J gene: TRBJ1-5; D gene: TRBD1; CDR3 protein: CATRQGGQPQHF; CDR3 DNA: TGTGCCACTAGACAGGGTGGCCAGCCCCAGCATTTT
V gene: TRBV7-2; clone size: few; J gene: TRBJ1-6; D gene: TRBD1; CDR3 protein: CASSSGQINSPLHF; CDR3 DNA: TGTGCCAGCAGCTCGGGACAGATTAATTCACCCCTCCACTTT
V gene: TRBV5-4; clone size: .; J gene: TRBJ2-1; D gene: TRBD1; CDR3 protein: CASSNRDRVSEQFF; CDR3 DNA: TGTGCCAGCAGCAACCGGGACAGGGTGAGTGAGCAGTTCTTC
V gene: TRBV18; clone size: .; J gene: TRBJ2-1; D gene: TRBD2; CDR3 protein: CASSNRTSGNEQFF; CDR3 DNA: TGTGCCAGCTCGAATCGGACTAGCGGCAATGAGCAGTTCTTC
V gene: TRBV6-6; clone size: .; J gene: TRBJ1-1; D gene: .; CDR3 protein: CASRTTTGNTEAFF; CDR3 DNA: TGTGCCAGCAGGACCACGACAGGAAACACTGAAGCTTTCTTT
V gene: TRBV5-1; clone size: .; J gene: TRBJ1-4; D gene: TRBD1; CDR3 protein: CASSLYGTDEKLFF; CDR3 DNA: TGCGCCAGCAGCTTGTATGGGACAGATGAAAAACTGTTTTTT
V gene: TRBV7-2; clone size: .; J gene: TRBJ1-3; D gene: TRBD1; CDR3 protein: CASSPQGGRISSGNTIYF; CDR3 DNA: TGTGCCAGCAGCCCACAGGGGGGCAGGATTAGCTCTGGAAACACCATATATTTT
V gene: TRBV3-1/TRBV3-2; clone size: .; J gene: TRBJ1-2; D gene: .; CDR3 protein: CASSLGGAYGYTF; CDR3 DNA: TGTGCCAGCAGCCTCGGGGGGGCTTATGGCTACACCTTC
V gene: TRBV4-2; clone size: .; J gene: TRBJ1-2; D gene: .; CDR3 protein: CASSLTGTNNYGYTF; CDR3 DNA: TGTGCCAGCAGCCTCACCGGGACAAATAACTATGGCTACACCTTC
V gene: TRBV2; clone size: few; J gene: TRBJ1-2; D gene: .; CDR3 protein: CASSEAGRGSGYGYTF; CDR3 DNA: TGTGCCAGCAGTGAAGCTGGGAGGGGGTCTGGCTATGGCTACACCTTC
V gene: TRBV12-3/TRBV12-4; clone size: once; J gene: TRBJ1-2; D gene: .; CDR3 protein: CASSRYGYTF; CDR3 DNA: TGTGCCAGCAGTCGCTATGGCTACACCTTC
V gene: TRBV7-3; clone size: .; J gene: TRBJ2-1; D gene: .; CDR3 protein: CASSLDGDSYNEQFF; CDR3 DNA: TGTGCCAGCAGTCTGGACGGGGACTCCTACAATGAGCAGTTCTTC
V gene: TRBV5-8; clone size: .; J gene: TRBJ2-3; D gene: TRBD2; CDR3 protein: CASSVLAGGQLDTQYF; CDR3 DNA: TGTGCCAGCAGCGTGTTAGCGGGAGGGCAGTTAGATACGCAGTATTTT
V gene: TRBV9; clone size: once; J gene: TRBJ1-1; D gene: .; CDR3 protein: CASSVLDRSRAAFF; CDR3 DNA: TGTGCCAGCAGCGTCCTAGATAGGTCGAGAGCAGCTTTCTTT
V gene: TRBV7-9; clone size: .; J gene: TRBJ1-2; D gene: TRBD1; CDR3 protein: CASSNDREEGYTF; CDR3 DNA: TGTGCCAGCAGCAACGACAGGGAGGAAGGCTACACCTTC
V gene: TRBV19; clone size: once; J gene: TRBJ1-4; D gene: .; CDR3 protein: CASSTGQNEKLFF; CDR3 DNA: TGTGCCAGTAGTACAGGACAGAATGAAAAACTGTTTTTT
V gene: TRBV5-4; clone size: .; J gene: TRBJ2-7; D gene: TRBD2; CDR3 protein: CASSLGTSGSSPYEQYF; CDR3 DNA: TGTGCCAGCAGTCTCGGGACTAGCGGGAGTAGTCCCTACGAGCAGTACTTC
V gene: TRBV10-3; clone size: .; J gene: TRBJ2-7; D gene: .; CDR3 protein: CAISSGTRTSYEQYF; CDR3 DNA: TGTGCCATCAGTTCCGGGACACGCACTTCCTACGAGCAGTACTTC
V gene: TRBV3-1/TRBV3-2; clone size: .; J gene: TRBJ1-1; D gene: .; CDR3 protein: CASSPQGQAGWTEAFF; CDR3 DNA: TGTGCCAGCAGCCCCCAAGGGCAGGCGGGGTGGACTGAAGCTTTCTTT
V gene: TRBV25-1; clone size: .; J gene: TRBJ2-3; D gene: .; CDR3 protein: CASSSVASTDTQYF; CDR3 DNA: TGTGCCAGCAGTTCTGTAGCTAGCACAGATACGCAGTATTTT
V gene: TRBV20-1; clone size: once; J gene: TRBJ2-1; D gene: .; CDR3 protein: CSASAPERPYNEQFF; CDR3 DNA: TGCAGTGCTAGTGCCCCGGAGAGGCCCTACAATGAGCAGTTCTTC
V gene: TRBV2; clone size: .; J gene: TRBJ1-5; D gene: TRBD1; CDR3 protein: CASSRTGPPQHF; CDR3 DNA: TGTGCCAGCAGCCGGACAGGTCCGCCCCAGCATTTT
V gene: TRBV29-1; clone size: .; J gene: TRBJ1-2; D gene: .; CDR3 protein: CSVWAGPTFYGYTF; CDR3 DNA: TGCAGCGTTTGGGCAGGGCCGACCTTCTATGGCTACACCTTC
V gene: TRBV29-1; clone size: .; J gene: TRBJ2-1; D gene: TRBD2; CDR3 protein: CSVEDTSGYNEQFF; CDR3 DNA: TGCAGCGTTGAAGATACTAGCGGGTACAATGAGCAGTTCTTC
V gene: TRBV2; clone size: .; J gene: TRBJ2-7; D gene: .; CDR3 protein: CASSETRNSYEQYF; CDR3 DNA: TGTGCCAGCAGTGAAACGAGGAACTCCTACGAGCAGTACTTC
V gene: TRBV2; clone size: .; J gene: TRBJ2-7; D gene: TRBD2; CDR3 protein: CASSAQREGLGQYF; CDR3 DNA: TGTGCCAGCAGTGCACAGCGGGAGGGACTAGGGCAGTACTTC
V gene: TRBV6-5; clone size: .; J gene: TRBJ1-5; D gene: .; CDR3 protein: CASSLFRDINQPQHF; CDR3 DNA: TGTGCCAGCAGTCTTTTCCGGGACATCAATCAGCCCCAGCATTTT
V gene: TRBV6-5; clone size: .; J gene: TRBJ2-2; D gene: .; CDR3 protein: CASSYSTHLNTGELFF; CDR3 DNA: TGTGCCAGCAGTTACTCCACACACCTGAACACCGGGGAGCTGTTTTTT
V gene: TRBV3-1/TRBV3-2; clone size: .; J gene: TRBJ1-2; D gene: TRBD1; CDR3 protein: CASSPGGRWYGYTF; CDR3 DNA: TGTGCCAGCAGCCCAGGGGGCCGATGGTATGGCTACACCTTC
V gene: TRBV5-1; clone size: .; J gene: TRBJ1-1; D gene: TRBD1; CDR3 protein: CASSPWGDREDTEAFF; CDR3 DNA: TGCGCCAGCAGCCCCTGGGGGGACAGGGAAGACACTGAAGCTTTCTTT
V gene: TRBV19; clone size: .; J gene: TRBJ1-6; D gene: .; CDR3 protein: CASSQDSLAYNSPLHF; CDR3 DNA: TGTGCCAGTAGTCAGGACAGTCTCGCCTATAATTCACCCCTCCACTTT
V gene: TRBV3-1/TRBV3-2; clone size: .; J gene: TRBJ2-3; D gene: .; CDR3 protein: CASSPRRESGTQYF; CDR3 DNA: TGTGCCAGCAGCCCCCGCCGGGAGTCGGGAACGCAGTATTTT
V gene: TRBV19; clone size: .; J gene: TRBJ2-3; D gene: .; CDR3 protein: CASSGSGEVDTQYF; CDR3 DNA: TGTGCCAGTAGTGGGTCGGGAGAAGTAGATACGCAGTATTTT
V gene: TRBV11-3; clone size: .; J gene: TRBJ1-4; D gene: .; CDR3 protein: CASSFGRGSEKLFF; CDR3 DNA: TGTGCCAGCAGCTTCGGGCGGGGGAGTGAAAAACTGTTTTTT